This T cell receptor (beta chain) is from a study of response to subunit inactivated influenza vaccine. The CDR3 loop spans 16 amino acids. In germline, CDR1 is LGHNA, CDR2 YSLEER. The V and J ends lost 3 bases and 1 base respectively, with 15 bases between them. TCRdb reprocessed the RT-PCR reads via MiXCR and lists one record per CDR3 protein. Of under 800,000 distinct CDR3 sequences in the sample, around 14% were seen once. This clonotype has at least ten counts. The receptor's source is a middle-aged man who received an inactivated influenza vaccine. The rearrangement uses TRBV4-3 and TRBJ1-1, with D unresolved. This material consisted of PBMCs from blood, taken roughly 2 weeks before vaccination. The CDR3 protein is CASSHGWKVRNTEAFF. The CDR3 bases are TGCGCCAGCAGCCACGGTTGGAAGGTTCGGAACACTGAAGCTTTCTTT.